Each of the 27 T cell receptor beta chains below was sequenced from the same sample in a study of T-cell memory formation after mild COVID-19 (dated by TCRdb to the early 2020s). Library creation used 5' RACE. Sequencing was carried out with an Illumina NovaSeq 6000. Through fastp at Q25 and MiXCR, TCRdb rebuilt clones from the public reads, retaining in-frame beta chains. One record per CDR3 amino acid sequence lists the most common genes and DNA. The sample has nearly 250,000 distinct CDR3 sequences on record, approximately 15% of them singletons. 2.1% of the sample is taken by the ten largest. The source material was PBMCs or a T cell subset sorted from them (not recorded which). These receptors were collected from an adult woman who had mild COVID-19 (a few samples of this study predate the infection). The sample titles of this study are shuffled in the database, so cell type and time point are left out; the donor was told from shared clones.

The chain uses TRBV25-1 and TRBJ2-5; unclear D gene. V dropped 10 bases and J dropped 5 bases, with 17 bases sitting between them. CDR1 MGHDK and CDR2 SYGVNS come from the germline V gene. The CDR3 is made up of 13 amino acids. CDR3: CATRDPDVETQYF. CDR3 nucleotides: TGTGCCACCAGAGACCCCGACGTGGAGACCCAGTACTTC.

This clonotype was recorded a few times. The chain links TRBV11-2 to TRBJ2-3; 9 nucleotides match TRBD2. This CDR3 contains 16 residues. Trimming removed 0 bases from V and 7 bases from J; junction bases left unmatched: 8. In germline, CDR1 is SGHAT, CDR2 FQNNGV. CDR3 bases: TGTGCCAGCAGCTTAGATCTCGCGGGGGGGCAAAATACGCAGTATTTT. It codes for CASSLDLAGGQNTQYF. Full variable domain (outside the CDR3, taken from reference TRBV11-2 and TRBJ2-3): EAGVAQSPRYKIIEKRQSVAFWCNPISGHATLYWYQQILGQGPKLLIQFQNNGVVDDSQLPKDRFSAERLKGVDSTLKIQPAKLEDSAVYLCASSLDLAGGQNTQYFGPGTRLTVL.

The CDR3 sequence is CAISDPTERGSYEQYF. In DNA, the CDR3 is TGTGCCATCAGTGACCCGACAGAGAGGGGCTCCTACGAGCAGTACTTC. This sequence joins TRBV10-3 and TRBJ2-7, with D perhaps matching TRBD1 or TRBD2 (5 bases each). The CDR3 runs to 16 residues. Germline V gene lookup returns CDR1 ENHRY and CDR2 SYGVKD. The germline V and J ends were trimmed by 3 bases and 0 bases, with 15 bases remaining between them.

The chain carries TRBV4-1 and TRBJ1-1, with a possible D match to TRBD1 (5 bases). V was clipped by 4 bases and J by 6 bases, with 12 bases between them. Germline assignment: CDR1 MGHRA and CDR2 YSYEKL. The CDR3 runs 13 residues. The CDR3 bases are TGCGCCAGCAGCCTTAGAGGGGCATCTGAAGCTTTCTTT. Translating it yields CASSLRGASEAFF.

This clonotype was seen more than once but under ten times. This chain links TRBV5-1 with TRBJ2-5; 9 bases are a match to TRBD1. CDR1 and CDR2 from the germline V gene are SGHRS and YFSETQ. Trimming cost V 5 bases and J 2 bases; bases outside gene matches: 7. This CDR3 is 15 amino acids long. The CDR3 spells CASRSGTGNQETQYF. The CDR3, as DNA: TGCGCCAGCAGATCAGGGACAGGGAATCAAGAGACCCAGTACTTC. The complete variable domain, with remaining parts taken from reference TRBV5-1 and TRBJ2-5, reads KAGVTQTPRYLIKTRGQQVTLSCSPISGHRSVSWYQQTPGQGLQFLFEYFSETQRNKGNFPGRFSGRQFSNSRSEMNVSTLELGDSALYLCASRSGTGNQETQYFGPGTRLLVL.

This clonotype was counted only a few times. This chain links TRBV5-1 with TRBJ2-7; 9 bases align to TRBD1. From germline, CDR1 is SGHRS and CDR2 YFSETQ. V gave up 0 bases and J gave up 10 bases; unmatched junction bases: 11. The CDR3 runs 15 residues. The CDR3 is CASSLATGGQTSQYF. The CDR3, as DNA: TGCGCCAGCAGCTTGGCCACAGGGGGCCAAACCAGCCAGTACTTC. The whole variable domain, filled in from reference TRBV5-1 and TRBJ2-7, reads KAGVTQTPRYLIKTRGQQVTLSCSPISGHRSVSWYQQTPGQGLQFLFEYFSETQRNKGNFPGRFSGRQFSNSRSEMNVSTLELGDSALYLCASSLATGGQTSQYFGPGTRLTVT.

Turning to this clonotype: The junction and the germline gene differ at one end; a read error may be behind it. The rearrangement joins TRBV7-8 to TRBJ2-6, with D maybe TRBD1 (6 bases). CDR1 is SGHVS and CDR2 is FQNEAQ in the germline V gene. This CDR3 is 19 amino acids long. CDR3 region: CASSPRTVLLSSGANVMTF. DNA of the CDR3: TGTGCCAGCAGCCCTCGGACAGTCCTTTTAAGCTCTGGGGCCAACGTCATGACTTTC.

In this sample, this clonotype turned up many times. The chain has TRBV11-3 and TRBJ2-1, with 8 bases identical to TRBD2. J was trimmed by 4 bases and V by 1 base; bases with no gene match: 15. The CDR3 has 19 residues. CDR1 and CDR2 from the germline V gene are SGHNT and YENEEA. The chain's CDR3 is CASSLAGGPMQGPYNEQFF. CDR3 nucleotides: TGTGCCAGCAGCTTAGCGGGAGGGCCAATGCAGGGGCCTTACAATGAGCAGTTCTTC.

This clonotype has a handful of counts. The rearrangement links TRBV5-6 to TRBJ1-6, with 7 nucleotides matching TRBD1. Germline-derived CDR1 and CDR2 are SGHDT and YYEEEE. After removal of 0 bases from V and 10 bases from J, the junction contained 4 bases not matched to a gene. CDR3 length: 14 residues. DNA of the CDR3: TGTGCCAGCAGCTTGGGCAGGGGGTACTCACCCCTCCACTTT. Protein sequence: CASSLGRGYSPLHF. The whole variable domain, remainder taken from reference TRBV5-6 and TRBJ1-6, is DAGVTQSPTHLIKTRGQQVTLRCSPKSGHDTVSWYQQALGQGPQFIFQYYEEEERQRGNFPDRFSGHQFPNYSSELNVNALLLGDSALYLCASSLGRGYSPLHFGNGTRLTVT.

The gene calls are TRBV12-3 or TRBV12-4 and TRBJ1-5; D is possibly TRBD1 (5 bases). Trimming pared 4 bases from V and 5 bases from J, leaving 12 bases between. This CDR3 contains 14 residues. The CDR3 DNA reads TGTGCCAGCAGTTCCTCGGTAGGGGATCAGCCCCAGCATTTT. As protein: CASSSSVGDQPQHF.

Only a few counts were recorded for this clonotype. The CDR3 coding sequence is TGTGCCAGTACCACCTTCCCGGGACAGAGTTACAATGAGCAGTTCTTC. Protein sequence: CASTTFPGQSYNEQFF. The chain combines TRBV11-3 with TRBJ2-1, with TRBD1 identical over 7 bases. The germline V gene has CDR1 SGHNT and CDR2 YENEEA. V gave up 9 bases and J gave up 4 bases; unmatched junction bases: 15. The CDR3 has 16 amino acids. Filled out from reference TRBV11-3 and TRBJ2-1, the complete variable domain reads EAGVVQSPRYKIIEKKQPVAFWCNPISGHNTLYWYLQNLGQGPELLIRYENEEAVDDSQLPKDRFSAERLKGVDSTLKIQPAELGDSAVYLCASTTFPGQSYNEQFFGPGTRLTVL.

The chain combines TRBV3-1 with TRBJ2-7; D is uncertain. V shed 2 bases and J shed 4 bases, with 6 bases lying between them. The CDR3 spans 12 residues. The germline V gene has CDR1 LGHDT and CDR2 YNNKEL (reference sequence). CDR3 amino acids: CASSQSEYEQYF. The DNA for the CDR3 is TGTGCCAGCAGCCAAAGTGAATACGAGCAGTACTTC.

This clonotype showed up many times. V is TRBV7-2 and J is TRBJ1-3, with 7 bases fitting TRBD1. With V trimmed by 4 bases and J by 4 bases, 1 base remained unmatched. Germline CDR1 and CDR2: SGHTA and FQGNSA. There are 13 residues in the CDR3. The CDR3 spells CASSSDRGNTIYF. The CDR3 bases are TGTGCCAGCAGCTCGGACAGGGGAAACACCATATATTTT.

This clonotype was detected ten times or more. The CDR3 nucleotides read TGCGCCAGCAGCTTGAGATCGTTACAAGAGACCCAGTACTTC. Its translation: CASSLRSLQETQYF. The chain links TRBV5-1 to TRBJ2-5, with D uncertain. Trimming shortened V by 1 base and J by 2 bases, and 9 bases separated the two germline ends. Germline V gene data show CDR1 as SGHRS and CDR2 as YFSETQ. The CDR3 is 14 residues long.

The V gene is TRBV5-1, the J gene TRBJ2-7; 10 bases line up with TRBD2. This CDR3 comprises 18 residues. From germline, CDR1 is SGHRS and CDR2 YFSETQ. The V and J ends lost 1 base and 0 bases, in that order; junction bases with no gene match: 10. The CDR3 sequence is CASSLFSSGGESSYEQYF. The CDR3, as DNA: TGCGCCAGCAGCTTGTTTTCTAGCGGGGGCGAGAGCTCCTACGAGCAGTACTTC.

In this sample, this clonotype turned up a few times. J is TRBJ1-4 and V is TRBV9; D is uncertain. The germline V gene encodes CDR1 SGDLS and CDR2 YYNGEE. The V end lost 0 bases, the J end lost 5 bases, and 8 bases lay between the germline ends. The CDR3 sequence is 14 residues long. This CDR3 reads CASSVDSLNEKLFF. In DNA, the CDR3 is TGTGCCAGCAGCGTAGACAGCCTAAATGAAAAACTGTTTTTT.

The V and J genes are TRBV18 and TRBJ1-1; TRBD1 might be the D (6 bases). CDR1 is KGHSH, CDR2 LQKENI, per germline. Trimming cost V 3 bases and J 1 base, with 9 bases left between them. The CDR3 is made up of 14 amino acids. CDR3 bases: TGTGCCAGCTCACCTCGACAGGAGAACACTGAAGCTTTCTTT. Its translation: CASSPRQENTEAFF.

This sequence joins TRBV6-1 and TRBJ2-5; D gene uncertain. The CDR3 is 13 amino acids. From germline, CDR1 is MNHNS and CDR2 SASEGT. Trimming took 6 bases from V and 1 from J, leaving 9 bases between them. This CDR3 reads CASRWVGQETQYF. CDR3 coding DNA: TGTGCCAGCAGGTGGGTTGGCCAAGAGACCCAGTACTTC.

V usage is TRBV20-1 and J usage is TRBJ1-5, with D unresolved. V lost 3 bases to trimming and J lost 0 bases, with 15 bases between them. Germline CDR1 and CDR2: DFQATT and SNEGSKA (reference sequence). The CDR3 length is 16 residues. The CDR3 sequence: CSARDSRRPSNQPQHF. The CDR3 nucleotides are TGCAGTGCTAGGGACTCGAGAAGACCTAGCAATCAGCCCCAGCATTTT.

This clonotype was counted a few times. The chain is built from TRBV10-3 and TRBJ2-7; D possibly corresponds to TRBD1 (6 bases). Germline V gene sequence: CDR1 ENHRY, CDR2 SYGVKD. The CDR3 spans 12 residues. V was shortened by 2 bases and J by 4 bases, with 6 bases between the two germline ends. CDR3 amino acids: CAISETGYEQYF. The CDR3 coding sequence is TGTGCCATCAGTGAGACAGGGTACGAGCAGTACTTC.

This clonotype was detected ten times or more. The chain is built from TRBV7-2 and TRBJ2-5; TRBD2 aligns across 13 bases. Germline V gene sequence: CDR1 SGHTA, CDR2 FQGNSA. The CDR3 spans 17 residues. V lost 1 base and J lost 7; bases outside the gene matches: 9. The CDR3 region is CASSLGSGTSGARTQYF. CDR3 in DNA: TGTGCCAGCAGCTTAGGTTCGGGGACTAGCGGGGCCCGGACCCAGTACTTC.

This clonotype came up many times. The CDR3 here is CASSPRLAGEPGSYNEQFF. The CDR3 region has the DNA TGTGCCAGCAGCCCTCGACTAGCGGGGGAGCCGGGCTCCTACAATGAGCAGTTCTTC. The chain combines TRBV9 with TRBJ2-1; 12 bases are a match to TRBD2. Germline-derived CDR1 and CDR2 are SGDLS and YYNGEE. CDR3 length: 19 amino acids. J was trimmed by 0 bases and V by 4 bases; bases with no gene match: 11.

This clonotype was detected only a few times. CDR3 protein: CASSLGTVSYEQYF. CDR3 sequence (DNA): TGCGCCAGCAGCTTGGGGACTGTAAGCTACGAGCAGTACTTC. The genes are TRBV5-1 and TRBJ2-7; possibly TRBD2 for D (5 bases). Trimming cost V 0 bases and J 3 bases, with 10 bases left between them. This CDR3 contains 14 residues. Germline V gene data show CDR1 as SGHRS and CDR2 as YFSETQ. Variable domain in full (rest from reference TRBV5-1 and TRBJ2-7): KAGVTQTPRYLIKTRGQQVTLSCSPISGHRSVSWYQQTPGQGLQFLFEYFSETQRNKGNFPGRFSGRQFSNSRSEMNVSTLELGDSALYLCASSLGTVSYEQYFGPGTRLTVT.

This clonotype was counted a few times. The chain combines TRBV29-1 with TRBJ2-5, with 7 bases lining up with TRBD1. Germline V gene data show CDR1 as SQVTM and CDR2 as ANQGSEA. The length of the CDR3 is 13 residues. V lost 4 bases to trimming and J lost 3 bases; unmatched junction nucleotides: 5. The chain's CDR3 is CSVVLTGKETQYF. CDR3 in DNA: TGCAGCGTTGTACTGACAGGGAAAGAGACCCAGTACTTC.

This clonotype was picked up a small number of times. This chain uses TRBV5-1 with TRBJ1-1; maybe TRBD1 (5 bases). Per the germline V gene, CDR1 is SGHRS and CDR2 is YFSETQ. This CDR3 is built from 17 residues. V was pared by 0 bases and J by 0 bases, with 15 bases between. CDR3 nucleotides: TGCGCCAGCAGCTTGGCCGCGTCAGGGAGAATGAACACTGAAGCTTTCTTT. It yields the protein CASSLAASGRMNTEAFF.

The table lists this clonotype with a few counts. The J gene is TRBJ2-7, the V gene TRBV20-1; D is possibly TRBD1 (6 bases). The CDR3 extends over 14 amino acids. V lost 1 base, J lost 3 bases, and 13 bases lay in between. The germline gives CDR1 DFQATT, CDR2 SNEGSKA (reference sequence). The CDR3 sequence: CSARGTAAGYEQYF. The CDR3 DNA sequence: TGCAGTGCTAGAGGGACAGCTGCCGGCTACGAGCAGTACTTC.

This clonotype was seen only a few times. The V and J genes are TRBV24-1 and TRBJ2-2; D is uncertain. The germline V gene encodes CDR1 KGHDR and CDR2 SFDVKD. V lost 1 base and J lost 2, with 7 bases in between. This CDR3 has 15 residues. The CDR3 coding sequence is TGTGCCACCAGTGATTTAGCCATAAACACCGGGGAGCTGTTTTTT. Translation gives CATSDLAINTGELFF.